The present T cell receptor beta chain was sequenced within a study of T cell repertoires in cytomegalovirus infection. Study context: Peptides in the study included HLA-C-restricted and HLA-B-restricted CMV epitopes. Public TCR beta signatures were indicative of both CMV infection and a matching HLA type. Study-level points and caveats: The cumulative frequency of public TCR beta families distinguished individuals who carried CMV together with the relevant HLA. The ex vivo response showed dominance by HLA-C-restricted CMV-specific TCR beta clonotypes.

Remarks on this clonotype: Its antigen remains unidentified.

A single record per CDR3 protein comes from TCRdb applying MiXCR to the reads. The sample carries about 47,000 distinct CDR3 sequences, about 21% recorded once. The V gene's germline CDR1 is DFQATT and CDR2 SNEGSKA (reference sequence). The CDR3 loop spans 13 amino acids. The V and J ends lost 8 bases and 6 bases, in that order; junction bases with no gene match: 10. This sequence was found in a human donor in good health (CMV status not recorded). Some clones in this sample may be carry-over from other donors' samples. The gene calls are TRBV20-1 and TRBJ2-1; 7 positions match TRBD1. The sequencing used CD8+ T cells from cultured PBMCs, collected from culture after CMV antigen stimulation. The CDR3 region is CSPIGTEGNEQFF. Written as DNA, the CDR3 is TGCAGTCCTATAGGGACAGAGGGCAATGAGCAGTTCTTC.